Ten or more counts support the clone carrying this T cell receptor (beta chain). Its specificity is not known. These data originate in a study of Graves' ophthalmopathy and Graves' hyperthyroidism. Amplifying from RNA transcripts, the study obtained TCR beta CDR3 regions. A first-round RT-PCR used HTBI primers, followed by a second-round multiplex PCR. TCRdb re-analysed the multiplex PCR reads in MiXCR, keeping a single row per CDR3 protein. In the table there are 200,000 to 250,000 distinct CDR3 sequences, around a fifth of which are singletons. V was trimmed by 5 bases and J by 2 bases, leaving 11 bases between them. The CDR3 has 14 residues. Germline V gene sequence: CDR1 KGHDR, CDR2 SFDVKD. General observations from the study: Appearing in blood as well were most expanded thyroid clonotypes above 0.001 frequency.

The sequence came from a woman aged 45 to 65 with Graves' ophthalmopathy. The chain recombines TRBV24-1 with TRBJ1-2; a weak D match, TRBD1 (5 bases). Sequencing input: peripheral blood. The CDR3: CATSGGGENYGYTF. CDR3 sequence (DNA): TGTGCCACCAGTGGGGGCGGCGAAAACTATGGCTACACCTTC.